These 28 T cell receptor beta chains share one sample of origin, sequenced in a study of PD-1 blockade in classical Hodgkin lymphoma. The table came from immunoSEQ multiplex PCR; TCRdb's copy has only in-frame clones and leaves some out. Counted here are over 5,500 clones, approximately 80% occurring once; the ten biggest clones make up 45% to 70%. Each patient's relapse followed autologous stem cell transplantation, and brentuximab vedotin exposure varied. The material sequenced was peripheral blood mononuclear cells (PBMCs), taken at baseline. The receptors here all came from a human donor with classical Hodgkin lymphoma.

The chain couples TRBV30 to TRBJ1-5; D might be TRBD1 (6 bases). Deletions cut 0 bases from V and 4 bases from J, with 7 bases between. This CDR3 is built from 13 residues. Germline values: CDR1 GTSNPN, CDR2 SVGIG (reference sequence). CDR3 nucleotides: TGTGCCTGGAGTGTACAGGGTAATCAGCCCCAGCATTTT. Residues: CAWSVQGNQPQHF.

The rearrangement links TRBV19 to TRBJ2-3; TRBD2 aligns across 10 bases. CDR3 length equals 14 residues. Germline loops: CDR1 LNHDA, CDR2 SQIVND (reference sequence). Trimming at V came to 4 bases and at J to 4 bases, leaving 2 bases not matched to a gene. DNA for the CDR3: TGTGCCAGTAGTAGCACTAGCGGGGCAGATACGCAGTATTTT. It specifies CASSSTSGADTQYF.

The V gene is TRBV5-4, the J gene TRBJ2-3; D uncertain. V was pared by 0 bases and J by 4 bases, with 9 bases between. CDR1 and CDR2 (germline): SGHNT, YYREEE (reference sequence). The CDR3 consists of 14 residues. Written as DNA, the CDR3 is TGTGCCAGCAGCTTGGAATCCGGTGCAGATACGCAGTATTTT. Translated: CASSLESGADTQYF.

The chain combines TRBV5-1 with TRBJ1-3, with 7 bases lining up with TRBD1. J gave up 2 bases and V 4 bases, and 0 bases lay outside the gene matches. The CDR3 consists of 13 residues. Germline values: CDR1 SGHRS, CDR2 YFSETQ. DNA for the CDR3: TGCGCCAGCAGCCAGGGGGCTGGAAACACCATATATTTT. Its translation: CASSQGAGNTIYF.

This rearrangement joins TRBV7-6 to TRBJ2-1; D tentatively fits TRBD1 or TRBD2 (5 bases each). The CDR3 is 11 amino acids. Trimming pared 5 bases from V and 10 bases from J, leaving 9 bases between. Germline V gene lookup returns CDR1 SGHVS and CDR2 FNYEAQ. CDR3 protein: CASSLGDEQFF. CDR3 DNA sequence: TGTGCCAGCAGCCTCGGGGACGAGCAGTTCTTC.

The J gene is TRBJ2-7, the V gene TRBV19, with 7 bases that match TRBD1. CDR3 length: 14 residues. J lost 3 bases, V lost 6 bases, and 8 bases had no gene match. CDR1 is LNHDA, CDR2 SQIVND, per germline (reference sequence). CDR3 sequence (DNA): TGTGCCAGTAGCAATGAACAGGGGAGCTACGAGCAGTACTTC. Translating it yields CASSNEQGSYEQYF. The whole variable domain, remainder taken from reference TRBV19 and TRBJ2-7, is DGGITQSPKYLFRKEGQNVTLSCEQNLNHDAMYWYRQDPGQGLRLIYYSQIVNDFQKGDIAEGYSVSREKKESFPLTVTSAQKNPTAFYLCASSNEQGSYEQYFGPGTRLTVT.

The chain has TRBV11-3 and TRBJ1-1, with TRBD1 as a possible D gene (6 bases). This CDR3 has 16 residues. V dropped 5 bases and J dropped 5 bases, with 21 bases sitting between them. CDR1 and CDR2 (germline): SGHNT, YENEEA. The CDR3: CASSHARGRGGTEAFF. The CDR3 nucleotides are TGTGCCAGCAGCCATGCCAGGGGCAGGGGAGGGACTGAAGCTTTCTTT.

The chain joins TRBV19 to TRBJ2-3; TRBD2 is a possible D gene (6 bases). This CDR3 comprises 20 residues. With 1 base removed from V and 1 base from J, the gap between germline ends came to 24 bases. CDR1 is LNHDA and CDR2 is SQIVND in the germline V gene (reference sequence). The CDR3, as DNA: TGTGCCAGTAGTATAGCCCGAGGGTTGCGGGGCTTGCGGGGCACAGATACGCAGTATTTT. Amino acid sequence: CASSIARGLRGLRGTDTQYF.

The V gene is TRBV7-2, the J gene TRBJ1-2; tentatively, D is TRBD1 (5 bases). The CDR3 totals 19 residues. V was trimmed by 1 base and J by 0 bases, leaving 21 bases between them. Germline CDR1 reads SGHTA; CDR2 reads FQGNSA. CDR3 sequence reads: CASSLDPGRHSYPNYGYTF. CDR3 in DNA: TGTGCCAGCAGCTTAGATCCGGGACGGCATTCATACCCTAACTATGGCTACACCTTC.

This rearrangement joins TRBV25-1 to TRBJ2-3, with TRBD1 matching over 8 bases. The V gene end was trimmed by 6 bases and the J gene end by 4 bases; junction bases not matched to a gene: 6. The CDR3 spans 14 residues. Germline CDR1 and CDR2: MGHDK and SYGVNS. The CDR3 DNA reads TGTGCCAGCAGATCCCAGACAGGGGCAGATACGCAGTATTTT. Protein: CASRSQTGADTQYF.

This CDR3 is CASSIASGGELFF. The CDR3 nucleotides read TGTGCCAGTAGTATAGCCTCTGGGGGGGAGCTGTTTTTT. The chain employs TRBV19 and TRBJ2-2; D not resolved. Germline V CDR1 and CDR2: LNHDA, SQIVND (reference sequence). V gave up 1 base and J gave up 8 bases, with 8 bases separating them. This CDR3 contains 13 residues.

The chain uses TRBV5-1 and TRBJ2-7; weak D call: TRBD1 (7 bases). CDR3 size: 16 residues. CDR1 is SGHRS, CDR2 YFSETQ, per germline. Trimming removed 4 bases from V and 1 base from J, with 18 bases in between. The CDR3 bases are TGCGCCAGCAGCAATCTACCAGGGGGGATATCCTACGAGCAGTACTTC. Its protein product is CASSNLPGGISYEQYF.

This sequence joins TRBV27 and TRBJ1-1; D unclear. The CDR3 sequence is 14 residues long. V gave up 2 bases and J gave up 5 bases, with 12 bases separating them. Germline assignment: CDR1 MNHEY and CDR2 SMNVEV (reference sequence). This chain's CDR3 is CASSLVGGSTEAFF. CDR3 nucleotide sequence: TGTGCCAGCAGTTTAGTAGGTGGATCTACTGAAGCTTTCTTT.

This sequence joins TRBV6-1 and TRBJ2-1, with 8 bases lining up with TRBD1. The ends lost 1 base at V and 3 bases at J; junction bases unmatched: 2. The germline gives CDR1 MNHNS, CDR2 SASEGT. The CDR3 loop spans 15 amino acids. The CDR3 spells CASSEGQGIYNEQFF. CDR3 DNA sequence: TGTGCCAGCAGTGAAGGACAGGGGATCTACAATGAGCAGTTCTTC.

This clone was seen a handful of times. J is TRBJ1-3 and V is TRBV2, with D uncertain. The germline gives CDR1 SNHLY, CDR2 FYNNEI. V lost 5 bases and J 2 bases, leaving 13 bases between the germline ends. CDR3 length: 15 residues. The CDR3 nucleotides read TGTGCCAGCAGTCAACTAGCCAAGGCTGGAAACACCATATATTTT. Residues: CASSQLAKAGNTIYF.

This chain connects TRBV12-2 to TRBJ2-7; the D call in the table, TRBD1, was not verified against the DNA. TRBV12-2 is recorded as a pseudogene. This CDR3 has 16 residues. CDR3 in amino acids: CASRLAPGTQSYEQYF. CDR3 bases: TGTGCAAGTCGCTTAGCGCCGGGGACACAGTCCTACGAGCAGTACTTC.

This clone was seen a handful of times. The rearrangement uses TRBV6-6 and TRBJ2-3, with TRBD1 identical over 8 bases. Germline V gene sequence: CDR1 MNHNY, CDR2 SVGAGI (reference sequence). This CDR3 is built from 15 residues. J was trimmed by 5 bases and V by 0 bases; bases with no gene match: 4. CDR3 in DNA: TGTGCCAGCAGTTACTCGGACAGGGTGAAAGATACGCAGTATTTT. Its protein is CASSYSDRVKDTQYF.

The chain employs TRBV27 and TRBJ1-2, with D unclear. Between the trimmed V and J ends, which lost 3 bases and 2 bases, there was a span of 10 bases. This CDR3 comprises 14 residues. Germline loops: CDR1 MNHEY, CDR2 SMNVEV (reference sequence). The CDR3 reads CASSFGLPNYGYTF. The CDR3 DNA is TGTGCCAGCAGTTTTGGGCTGCCCAACTATGGCTACACCTTC.

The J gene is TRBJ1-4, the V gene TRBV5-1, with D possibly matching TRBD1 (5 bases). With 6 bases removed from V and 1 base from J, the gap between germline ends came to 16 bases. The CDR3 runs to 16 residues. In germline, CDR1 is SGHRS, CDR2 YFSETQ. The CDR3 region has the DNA TGCGCCAGCACGAGAGGGGTGCAGGGAACTAATGAAAAACTGTTTTTT. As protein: CASTRGVQGTNEKLFF.

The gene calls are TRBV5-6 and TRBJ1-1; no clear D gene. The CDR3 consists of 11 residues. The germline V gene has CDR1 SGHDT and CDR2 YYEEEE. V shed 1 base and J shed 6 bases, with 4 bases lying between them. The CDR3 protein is CASSLQAEAFF. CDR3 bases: TGTGCCAGCAGCTTGCAGGCTGAAGCTTTCTTT.

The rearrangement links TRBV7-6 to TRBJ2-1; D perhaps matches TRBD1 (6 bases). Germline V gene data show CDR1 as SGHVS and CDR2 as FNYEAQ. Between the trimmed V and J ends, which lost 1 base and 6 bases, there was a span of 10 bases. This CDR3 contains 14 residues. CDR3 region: CASSLGTDFNEQFF. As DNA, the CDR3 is TGTGCCAGCAGCTTAGGGACAGATTTCAATGAGCAGTTCTTC.

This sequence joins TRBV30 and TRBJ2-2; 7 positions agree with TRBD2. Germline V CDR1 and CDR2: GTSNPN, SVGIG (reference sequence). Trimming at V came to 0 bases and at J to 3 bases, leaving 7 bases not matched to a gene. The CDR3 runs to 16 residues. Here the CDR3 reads CAWSVRAGADTGELFF. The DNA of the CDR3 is TGTGCCTGGAGTGTACGGGCGGGAGCGGACACCGGGGAGCTGTTTTTT.

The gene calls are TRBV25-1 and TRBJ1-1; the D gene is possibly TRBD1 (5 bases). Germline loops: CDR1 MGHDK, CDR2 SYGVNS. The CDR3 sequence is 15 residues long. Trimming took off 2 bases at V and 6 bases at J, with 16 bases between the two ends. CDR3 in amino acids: CASSEQGLGFPEAFF. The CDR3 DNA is TGTGCCAGCAGTGAACAGGGTCTAGGGTTCCCTGAAGCTTTCTTT.

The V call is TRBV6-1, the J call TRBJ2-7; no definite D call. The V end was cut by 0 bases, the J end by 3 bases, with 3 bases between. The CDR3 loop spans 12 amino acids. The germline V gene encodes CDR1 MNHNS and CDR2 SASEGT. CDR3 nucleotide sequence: TGTGCCAGCAGTGAAGCCAACTACGAGCAGTACTTC. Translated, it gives CASSEANYEQYF.

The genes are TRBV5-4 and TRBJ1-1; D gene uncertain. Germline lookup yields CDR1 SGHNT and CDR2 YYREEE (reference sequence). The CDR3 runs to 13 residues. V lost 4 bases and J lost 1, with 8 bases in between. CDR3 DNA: TGTGCCAGCAGCCTCCAGAGGAACACTGAAGCTTTCTTT. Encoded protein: CASSLQRNTEAFF.

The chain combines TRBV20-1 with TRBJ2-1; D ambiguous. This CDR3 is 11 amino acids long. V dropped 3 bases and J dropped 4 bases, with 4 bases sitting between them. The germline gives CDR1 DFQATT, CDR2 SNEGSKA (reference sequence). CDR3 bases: TGCAGTGCTAGGACTTACAATGAGCAGTTCTTC. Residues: CSARTYNEQFF.

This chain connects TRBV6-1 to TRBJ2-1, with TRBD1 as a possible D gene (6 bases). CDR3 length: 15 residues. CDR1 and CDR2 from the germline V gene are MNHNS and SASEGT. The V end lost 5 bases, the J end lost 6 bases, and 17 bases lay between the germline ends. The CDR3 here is CASSLERGNPNEQFF. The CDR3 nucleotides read TGTGCCAGCAGTCTCGAGAGGGGGAACCCCAATGAGCAGTTCTTC.

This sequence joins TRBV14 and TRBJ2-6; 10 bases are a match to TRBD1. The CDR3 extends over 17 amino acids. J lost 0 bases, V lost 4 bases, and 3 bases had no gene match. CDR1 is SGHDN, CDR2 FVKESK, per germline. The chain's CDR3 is CASSRGQGLSGANVLTF. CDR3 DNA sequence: TGTGCCAGCAGCCGGGGACAGGGGCTCTCTGGGGCCAACGTCCTGACTTTC.